This entry describes one T cell receptor (beta chain). The source of the sample is a study of T cells after yellow fever vaccination. TCRdb passed the 5' RACE reads through MiXCR, listing each CDR3 protein once. The repertoire includes about 240,000 distinct CDR3 sequences, less than 9% of them detected once, and around 0.9% sits in the top ten. This specimen consisted of CD4+ T cells sorted from PBMCs, obtained 15 days after the yellow fever booster vaccination. The sequence was collected from a young man who received the YFV17D yellow fever vaccine.

CDR3 nucleotide sequence: TGTGCCAGCAGTTTCCCTTCGCCGGGACCGCAGTATTTT. It codes for CASSFPSPGPQYF. The genes are TRBV6-2 or TRBV6-3 and TRBJ2-3; either TRBD1 or TRBD2 may fit D (5 bases each). Trimming stripped 4 bases from V and 10 bases from J, with 15 bases between. CDR1 is MNHEY and CDR2 is SVGEGT in the germline V gene. This CDR3 spans 13 amino acids.